This entry lists 30 T cell receptor beta chains sequenced from one sample in a study of STAT3 mutations in large granular lymphocyte leukemia. Study conclusions and caveats: Every T-LGLL patient had at least one immunodominant TCRbeta clonotype.

Here immunoSEQ multiplex PCR was the method, and the copy in TCRdb shows in-frame clones only, minus some. The sample shows roughly 46,000 clones, roughly three quarters of them seen only once. Their specific antigens are unknown. The specimen was PBMCs. These receptors originate from a human donor with T large granular lymphocyte leukemia. Some clones in this sample may be carry-over from other donors' samples.

V gene TRBV9 combines with J gene TRBJ2-3; TRBD1 matches at 9 bases. The CDR3 contains 17 residues. The germline CDR1 and CDR2 sequences are SGDLS and YYNGEE. V gave up 0 bases and J gave up 4 bases; unmatched junction bases: 9. The CDR3 sequence is CASSVVSGQGSPDTQYF. As DNA, the CDR3 is TGTGCCAGCAGCGTAGTCTCTGGACAGGGGTCCCCAGATACGCAGTATTTT.

The rearrangement joins TRBV30 to TRBJ1-1; TRBD1 aligns across 9 bases. Unmatched junction bases numbered 6, after V lost 8 bases and J lost 2 bases. The germline gives CDR1 GTSNPN, CDR2 SVGIG (reference sequence). The CDR3 has 13 residues. The CDR3 DNA sequence: TGTGCCGGTGAGGACAGGGGCAACACTGAAGCTTTCTTT. Protein: CAGEDRGNTEAFF.

The genes are TRBV7-2 and TRBJ1-1, with unresolved D. Trimming pared 2 bases from V and 7 bases from J, leaving 8 bases between. The CDR3 contains 12 residues. The germline gives CDR1 SGHTA, CDR2 FQGNSA. CDR3 amino acids: CASSLRRLEAFF. CDR3 DNA sequence: TGTGCCAGCAGCTTAAGGCGACTTGAAGCTTTCTTT.

The rearrangement uses TRBV5-1 and TRBJ2-3; D may be TRBD1 (6 bases). The germline V gene encodes CDR1 SGHRS and CDR2 YFSETQ. This CDR3 spans 12 amino acids. V was trimmed by 2 bases and J by 6 bases, leaving 7 bases between them. This CDR3 is CASSFQGDTQYF. The CDR3 nucleotides read TGCGCCAGCAGCTTTCAGGGGGATACGCAGTATTTT.

The rearrangement joins TRBV5-4 to TRBJ2-1, with D possibly being TRBD1 (5 bases). The germline gives CDR1 SGHNT, CDR2 YYREEE (reference sequence). Trimming took off 0 bases at V and 0 bases at J, with 10 bases between the two ends. The CDR3 length is 16 residues. CDR3 DNA sequence: TGTGCCAGCAGCTTGGGACAGTGGAGCTCCTACAATGAGCAGTTCTTC. Translated: CASSLGQWSSYNEQFF.

V gene TRBV28 combines with J gene TRBJ1-3; TRBD1 matches at 8 bases. CDR1 and CDR2 from the germline V gene are MDHEN and SYDVKM. V shed 3 bases, J shed 2 bases, and the junction held 6 bases outside the gene matches. The CDR3 has 16 amino acids. The CDR3 loop is CASSLPGTGPGNTIYF. CDR3 DNA sequence: TGTGCCAGCAGTTTGCCCGGGACAGGTCCTGGAAACACCATATATTTT.

The DNA of the CDR3 is TGTGCCAGTAGTGTTAGCTCTGGGGCCAACGTCCTGACTTTC. The encoded protein is CASSVSSGANVLTF. The chain combines TRBV19 with TRBJ2-6; no clear D gene. The CDR3 contains 14 residues. Germline lookup yields CDR1 LNHDA and CDR2 SQIVND (reference sequence). The germline V and J ends were trimmed by 5 bases and 0 bases, with 5 bases remaining between them.

This chain links TRBV2 with TRBJ1-5; D might be TRBD1 (6 bases). CDR1 and CDR2 (germline): SNHLY, FYNNEI. V was pared by 3 bases and J by 5 bases, with 11 bases between. The CDR3 length is 14 residues. The CDR3 reads CASSEVRGHQPQHF. The CDR3 DNA reads TGTGCCAGCAGTGAGGTCAGGGGACATCAGCCCCAGCATTTT.

The gene calls are TRBV7-2 and TRBJ1-5; TRBD1 is a possible D gene (5 bases). The V end lost 4 bases, the J end lost 0 bases, and 10 bases lay between the germline ends. The CDR3 is 15 residues long. Germline V gene sequence: CDR1 SGHTA, CDR2 FQGNSA. In nucleotides, the CDR3 is TGTGCCAGCAGCTCCGGGACGCATAGCAATCAGCCCCAGCATTTT. Translated: CASSSGTHSNQPQHF. Complete variable domain (other parts from reference TRBV7-2 and TRBJ1-5): GAGVSQSPSNKVTEKGKDVELRCDPISGHTALYWYRQSLGQGLEFLIYFQGNSAPDKSGLPSDRFSAERTGGSVSTLTIQRTQQEDSAVYLCASSSGTHSNQPQHFGDGTRLSIL.

This chain uses TRBV6-1 with TRBJ2-7; TRBD1 or TRBD2 may be the D gene (5 bases each). The CDR3 has 13 amino acids. V was shortened by 6 bases and J by 2 bases, with 11 bases between the two germline ends. Germline V gene lookup returns CDR1 MNHNS and CDR2 SASEGT. CDR3 sequence (DNA): TGTGCCAGCAGCCGGGACGGGCCCTACGAGCAGTACTTC. This sequence encodes CASSRDGPYEQYF.

The V and J genes are TRBV7-2 and TRBJ1-2; D call uncertain. Germline CDR1 and CDR2: SGHTA and FQGNSA. This CDR3 comprises 12 residues. V lost 1 base, J lost 4 bases, and 4 bases lay in between. DNA of the CDR3: TGTGCCAGCAGCTTAGGGGGCTATGGCTACACCTTC. Its translation is CASSLGGYGYTF.

This clone appeared once. V gene TRBV28 combines with J gene TRBJ1-2; 11 bases are shared with TRBD1. This CDR3 has 16 amino acids. From germline, CDR1 is MDHEN and CDR2 SYDVKM. J gave up 4 bases and V 5 bases, and 9 bases lay outside the gene matches. This CDR3 reads CASSANPGQGGYGYTF. The CDR3 DNA sequence: TGTGCCAGCAGTGCGAATCCGGGACAGGGGGGCTATGGCTACACCTTC.

This chain uses TRBV5-6 with TRBJ1-2; D unresolved. The CDR3 is 15 residues long. Trimming took off 4 bases at V and 4 bases at J, with 17 bases between the two ends. The germline CDR1 and CDR2 sequences are SGHDT and YYEEEE. The CDR3 nucleotides are TGTGCCAGCAGCATACGAACACTTTCGGGCTATGGCTACACCTTC. Its protein is CASSIRTLSGYGYTF.

In DNA form, the CDR3 reads TGTGCCAGCCAACCGGCGGCCCTGAACACTGAAGCTTTCTTT. Amino acids: CASQPAALNTEAFF. The chain combines TRBV6-1 with TRBJ1-1; D is ambiguous. This CDR3 has 14 residues. Trimming removed 8 bases at V and 0 bases at J, with 13 bases between. Germline V gene lookup returns CDR1 MNHNS and CDR2 SASEGT.

The chain is built from TRBV11-2 and TRBJ1-1, with D possibly being TRBD1 (6 bases). The CDR3 runs 13 residues. The germline V gene has CDR1 SGHAT and CDR2 FQNNGV. V was pared by 8 bases and J by 9 bases, with 19 bases between. The CDR3 is CASRHLDSGKAFF. The CDR3 coding sequence is TGTGCCAGCCGACATTTGGACAGCGGAAAAGCTTTCTTT.

The rearrangement uses TRBV4-1 and TRBJ2-7; D assignment may be TRBD1 or TRBD2 (5 bases each). CDR1 is MGHRA and CDR2 is YSYEKL in the germline V gene. The CDR3 extends over 15 amino acids. The V end was cut by 5 bases, the J end by 7 bases, with 21 bases between. For the CDR3, the DNA is TGCGCCAGCAGCTTTGACGGGACGCCCGGCACAGAGCAGTACTTC. It yields the protein CASSFDGTPGTEQYF.

This clone was recorded only once. The chain is built from TRBV14 and TRBJ2-2, with D unclear. Germline V gene lookup returns CDR1 SGHDN and CDR2 FVKESK. V was clipped by 4 bases and J by 3 bases, with 12 bases between them. The CDR3 has 15 residues. CDR3 sequence: CASSPFAQHTGELFF. Here the CDR3 DNA reads TGTGCCAGCAGCCCTTTCGCCCAGCACACCGGGGAGCTGTTTTTT.

This CDR3 reads CASSLYGTSGTDTQYF. The CDR3, as DNA: TGTGCCAGCAGTTTATACGGGACTAGCGGCACAGATACGCAGTATTTT. The V and J genes are TRBV28 and TRBJ2-3, with 10 bases fitting TRBD2. Germline values: CDR1 MDHEN, CDR2 SYDVKM. The V segment lost 1 base and the J segment 1 base; nucleotides outside the gene matches: 2. The CDR3 is made up of 16 amino acids.

This clone was seen only once. This chain connects TRBV11-3 to TRBJ1-1; the D gene is possibly TRBD1 (5 bases). CDR1 is SGHNT, CDR2 YENEEA, per germline. The V gene lost 5 bases and the J gene lost 5 bases, with 9 bases spanning the gap. There are 12 residues in the CDR3. The CDR3 sequence is CASSKEGTEAFF. CDR3 sequence (DNA): TGTGCCAGCAGCAAAGAGGGGACTGAAGCTTTCTTT.

Only one count was recorded for this clone. The chain uses TRBV10-1 and TRBJ2-5, with no clear D. CDR3 length: 12 amino acids. From germline, CDR1 is WNHNN and CDR2 SYGVQD (reference sequence). Trimming cost V 2 bases and J 9 bases, with 10 bases left between them. The CDR3 nucleotides are TGCGCCAGCAGTGAGACTCTTGTACCCCAGTACTTC. This gives the protein CASSETLVPQYF.

This clone has more than one count but fewer than ten. The chain recombines TRBV15 with TRBJ2-7; 7 nucleotides match TRBD1. With 0 bases clipped from V and 7 bases from J, the junction kept 6 bases outside the gene matches. The CDR3 is 14 residues long. Germline loops: CDR1 LNHNV, CDR2 YYDKDF (reference sequence). CDR3 nucleotides: TGTGCCACCAGCAGAGATGCCGGGACAGAAGAGCAGTACTTC. Its protein is CATSRDAGTEEQYF.

The chain links TRBV11-2 to TRBJ1-2; 7 nucleotides align to TRBD1. The germline CDR1 and CDR2 sequences are SGHAT and FQNNGV. The CDR3 covers 14 residues. The trim removed 1 base at V and 5 bases at J, leaving 4 bases unmatched. DNA of the CDR3: TGTGCCAGCAGCTTAGTGGGGACAGCTTATGGCTACACCTTC. Its protein is CASSLVGTAYGYTF.

The chain recombines TRBV5-1 with TRBJ1-3; D may be TRBD1 (6 bases). The V end lost 1 base, the J end lost 3 bases, and 17 bases lay between the germline ends. The CDR3 spans 17 residues. From germline, CDR1 is SGHRS and CDR2 YFSETQ. This CDR3 reads CASSLRPGGADGNTIYF. DNA of the CDR3: TGCGCCAGCAGCTTGCGCCCGGGGGGGGCGGATGGAAACACCATATATTTT.

This chain joins TRBV7-9 and TRBJ2-1, with D maybe TRBD2 (5 bases). Trimming stripped 5 bases from V and 5 bases from J, with 13 bases between. The CDR3 contains 14 residues. CDR1 and CDR2 (germline): SEHNR, FQNEAQ (reference sequence). The CDR3 here is CASSGRMRNNEQFF. CDR3 coding DNA: TGTGCCAGCAGCGGGAGAATGAGGAACAATGAGCAGTTCTTC.

This clone was detected a few times. For the CDR3, the DNA is TGTGCCAGCAGCCCGACAGATTACAGGGGCTACACCTTC. It codes for CASSPTDYRGYTF. The rearrangement links TRBV14 to TRBJ1-2; tentatively, D is TRBD1 (5 bases). The CDR3 is 13 amino acids. The ends were cut back, 4 bases at V and 8 bases at J, with 14 bases in the middle. CDR1 is SGHDN and CDR2 is FVKESK in the germline V gene.

This rearrangement joins TRBV5-8 to TRBJ2-1, with TRBD1 matching over 7 bases. V shed 0 bases, J shed 3 bases, and the junction held 3 bases outside the gene matches. This CDR3 region has 15 residues. Looked up from germline, CDR1 is SGHTS and CDR2 is YDEGEE. The CDR3 spells CASSLDGQDYNEQFF. CDR3 coding DNA: TGTGCCAGCAGCTTGGATGGACAGGACTACAATGAGCAGTTCTTC.

This clone turned up a few times. This sample also contains other DNA sequences that code for the same CDR3. The V gene is TRBV18, the J gene TRBJ2-5; no firm D call. The CDR3 length is 13 residues. The germline gives CDR1 KGHSH, CDR2 LQKENI. V dropped 0 bases and J dropped 5 bases, with 7 bases sitting between them. CDR3 residues: CASSPPGLETQYF. Written as DNA, the CDR3 is TGTGCCAGCTCACCACCCGGGCTGGAGACCCAGTACTTC.

As regards this clone: One end of the junction fails to match germline, which may point to a read error. V is TRBV5-8 and J is TRBJ2-7; D is undetermined. The CDR3 is 13 amino acids. Germline-derived CDR1 and CDR2 are SGHTS and YDEGEE. Here the CDR3 DNA reads TGTGCAAGCATGGCTAAGCCGGTCTACGAGCAGTACTTC. Protein: CASMAKPVYEQYF.

The V gene is TRBV5-1, the J gene TRBJ2-3; 7 bases line up with TRBD2. CDR1 is SGHRS, CDR2 YFSETQ, per germline. Trimming removed 4 bases from V and 4 bases from J; junction bases left unmatched: 9. There are 15 residues in the CDR3. The DNA for the CDR3 is TGCGCCAGCAGCCCGCAGCGGGGAGCATCAGATACGCAGTATTTT. Its protein product is CASSPQRGASDTQYF.

The chain uses TRBV28 and TRBJ1-1; D remains unclear. The CDR3 has 14 residues. The V gene lost 6 bases and the J gene lost 1 base, with 12 bases spanning the gap. In germline, CDR1 is MDHEN, CDR2 SYDVKM. The CDR3 spells CASRGILGNTEAFF. The CDR3 DNA reads TGTGCCAGCAGGGGCATCCTTGGGAACACTGAAGCTTTCTTT.